Shown below are 2 T cell receptor beta chains from a single sample sequenced in a study of blood T cell repertoires in COVID-19. Libraries were prepared by immunoSEQ multiplex PCR; TCRdb keeps only in-frame clonotypes and omits some of them. The table lists 130,000 or so clones, about 80% of them singletons. Material for sequencing was PBMCs or T cells enriched from blood (not recorded which). The receptors were sampled from a middle-aged man who had recovered from COVID-19.

The V call is TRBV9, the J call TRBJ2-2; no clear D. The germline V gene encodes CDR1 SGDLS and CDR2 YYNGEE. The CDR3 totals 13 residues. The V gene lost 1 base and the J gene lost 8 bases, with 9 bases spanning the gap. This chain's CDR3 is CASSVRVAGELFF. In DNA form, the CDR3 reads TGTGCCAGCAGCGTACGTGTGGCTGGGGAGCTGTTTTTT.

This chain links TRBV7-9 with TRBJ1-4; 8 positions match TRBD1. The CDR3 is made up of 15 amino acids. CDR1 and CDR2 (germline): SEHNR, FQNEAQ (reference sequence). Trimming at V came to 5 bases and at J to 8 bases, leaving 10 bases not matched to a gene. The CDR3 spells CASSETRTGSEKLFF. CDR3 bases: TGTGCCAGCAGCGAGACCCGGACAGGGTCGGAAAAACTGTTTTTT.